These 18 T cell receptor beta chains were all obtained from the same sample, sequenced in a study of cytomegalovirus exposure and HLA in healthy donors. PCR employed 60 Vbeta and 13 Jbeta primers. Assay: immunoSEQ multiplex PCR; the TCRdb copy retains only in-frame clones and omits some. The sample has about 130,000 clones; 65% to 90% are singletons. Specimen: PBMCs. All receptors derive from a man aged 18-30 years in good health and CMV-seronegative.

This chain connects TRBV5-4 to TRBJ2-1; TRBD2 aligns across 8 bases. With V trimmed by 4 bases and J by 4 bases, 10 bases remained unmatched. Germline CDR1 is SGHNT and CDR2 is YYREEE (reference sequence). There are 16 residues in the CDR3. Written as DNA, the CDR3 is TGTGCCAGCAGCCCGGGGAAGCGGGGGTTTTACAATGAGCAGTTCTTC. Protein: CASSPGKRGFYNEQFF.

In nucleotides, the CDR3 is TGTGCCAGTAGTACGCCCACGGGACAGCTGAACACTGAAGCTTTCTTT. Translated, it gives CASSTPTGQLNTEAFF. The V call is TRBV19, the J call TRBJ1-1, with TRBD1 matching 7 bases. With 4 bases clipped from V and 0 bases from J, the junction kept 8 bases outside the gene matches. Germline V gene data show CDR1 as LNHDA and CDR2 as SQIVND (reference sequence). This CDR3 has 16 amino acids.

The chain links TRBV2 to TRBJ1-4; 9 nucleotides match TRBD1. J gave up 8 bases and V 4 bases, and 5 bases lay outside the gene matches. This CDR3 is built from 14 residues. Per germline, CDR1 SNHLY and CDR2 FYNNEI. The CDR3 nucleotides are TGTGCCAGCAGTGCTACAGGGGGCAACGAAAAACTGTTTTTT. Its translation is CASSATGGNEKLFF.

J is TRBJ1-6 and V is TRBV29-1, with 11 bases that match TRBD1. From germline, CDR1 is SQVTM and CDR2 ANQGSEA. This CDR3 region has 17 residues. Trimming cost V 0 bases and J 13 bases; bases outside gene matches: 14. The CDR3 sequence: CSVEEPRDRGALVPLHF. As DNA, the CDR3 is TGCAGCGTTGAAGAACCCCGGGACAGGGGGGCTTTGGTCCCCCTCCACTTT.

This clone was detected once. CDR3 region: CASSQDPGAYEQYF. The CDR3 DNA is TGCGCCAGCAGCCAAGATCCGGGGGCCTACGAGCAGTACTTC. This sequence joins TRBV4-3 and TRBJ2-7, with D possibly being TRBD2 (6 bases). There are 14 residues in the CDR3. V was clipped by 0 bases and J by 2 bases, with 8 bases between them. Germline-derived CDR1 and CDR2 are LGHNA and YSLEER.

This chain connects TRBV7-2 to TRBJ2-3; 7 bases are a match to TRBD1. Germline V lookup: CDR1 SGHTA, CDR2 FQGNSA. CDR3 length equals 18 residues. J was trimmed by 3 bases and V by 1 base; bases with no gene match: 13. The CDR3 DNA follows: TGTGCCAGCAGCTTAGGGAAAGACAGGGATTGGAGGACAGATACGCAGTATTTT. Translation: CASSLGKDRDWRTDTQYF.

The gene calls are TRBV7-9 and TRBJ1-1; 8 bases map to TRBD1. Unmatched junction bases numbered 13, after V lost 5 bases and J lost 2 bases. In germline, CDR1 is SEHNR, CDR2 FQNEAQ (reference sequence). This CDR3 region has 17 residues. As DNA, the CDR3 is TGTGCCAGCAGCCGGAACAGGCAGGGGGCCTTAAACACTGAAGCTTTCTTT. As protein: CASSRNRQGALNTEAFF.

The chain combines TRBV11-2 with TRBJ2-2; 8 bases are a match to TRBD2. The junction had 7 bases not matched to a gene; V was cut back by 1 base and J by 3 bases. The germline V gene has CDR1 SGHAT and CDR2 FQNNGV. The CDR3 has 17 residues. CDR3 loop: CASSLAGGGFDTGELFF. The CDR3, as DNA: TGTGCCAGCAGCTTAGCGGGCGGGGGGTTTGACACCGGGGAGCTGTTTTTT.

This chain uses TRBV9 with TRBJ1-1; TRBD1 matches 7 bases. Germline-derived CDR1 and CDR2 are SGDLS and YYNGEE. Trimming removed 0 bases from V and 4 bases from J; junction bases left unmatched: 6. CDR3 length: 15 residues. For the CDR3, the DNA is TGTGCCAGCAGCGTAGGGCAGGGGGGAGGCACTGAAGCTTTCTTT. Amino acids: CASSVGQGGGTEAFF.

The chain has TRBV4-3 and TRBJ2-7; 7 bases line up with TRBD2. The CDR3 consists of 15 residues. In germline, CDR1 is LGHNA, CDR2 YSLEER. The trim removed 0 bases at V and 1 base at J, leaving 3 bases unmatched. CDR3: CASSQDRGLSYEQYF. In DNA, the CDR3 is TGCGCCAGCAGCCAAGATAGGGGACTATCCTACGAGCAGTACTTC.

About this clone itself: An end of the junction differs from the germline gene, which may be a read error. V and J are TRBV6-5 and TRBJ1-2, with 10 bases aligning to TRBD1. The CDR3 loop spans 16 amino acids. Germline CDR1 and CDR2: MNHEY and SVGAGI. The CDR3 bases are TGTGCCAGCAGTTCGGGACAGGGGTATAAGACCTATGGCTACATCTTC. The encoded protein is CASSSGQGYKTYGYIF.

J is TRBJ1-2 and V is TRBV10-3; a possible D gene is TRBD1 (5 bases). V was shortened by 4 bases and J by 6 bases, with 6 bases between the two germline ends. In germline, CDR1 is ENHRY, CDR2 SYGVKD. This CDR3 is built from 11 residues. The CDR3 nucleotides are TGTGCCATCAGTGCGGGGGATGGCTACACCTTC. It yields the protein CAISAGDGYTF.

Only one count was recorded for this clone. The chain joins TRBV5-6 to TRBJ1-1; D not resolved. V lost 5 bases to trimming and J lost 8 bases, with 16 bases between them. The CDR3 length is 13 residues. Germline-derived CDR1 and CDR2 are SGHDT and YYEEEE. CDR3: CASRTPMNEEAFF. DNA of the CDR3: TGTGCCAGCAGGACACCGATGAATGAGGAAGCTTTCTTT.

V usage is TRBV29-1 and J usage is TRBJ1-5; 7 bases map to TRBD1. The CDR3 is 17 residues long. Unmatched junction bases numbered 9, after V lost 1 base and J lost 0 bases. CDR1 SQVTM and CDR2 ANQGSEA come from the germline V gene. CDR3 sequence (DNA): TGCAGCGTTGAAGCGGGACAGATCCTCTATAGCAATCAGCCCCAGCATTTT. Amino acid sequence: CSVEAGQILYSNQPQHF.

The V gene is TRBV7-2, the J gene TRBJ2-7; D might be TRBD2 (5 bases). The V gene lost 5 bases and the J gene lost 5 bases, with 19 bases spanning the gap. Germline assignment: CDR1 SGHTA and CDR2 FQGNSA. The CDR3 length is 15 residues. CDR3 in amino acids: CASSPRGSLTNEQYF. In DNA, the CDR3 is TGTGCCAGCAGCCCTCGGGGTAGCCTCACGAACGAGCAGTACTTC.

The DNA of the CDR3 is TGTGCCAGCAGCCGAGAACCCCCAGGATCCCAGGATCAGCCCCAGCATTTT. It translates to CASSREPPGSQDQPQHF. The rearrangement uses TRBV5-4 and TRBJ1-5; D remains ambiguous. The CDR3 covers 17 residues. Germline V gene sequence: CDR1 SGHNT, CDR2 YYREEE (reference sequence). The ends were cut back, 4 bases at V and 5 bases at J, with 22 bases in the middle.

The V and J genes are TRBV6-5 and TRBJ2-1; D is unresolved. The germline V gene encodes CDR1 MNHEY and CDR2 SVGAGI. V was clipped by 8 bases and J by 5 bases, with 16 bases between them. The CDR3 runs to 14 residues. CDR3 DNA: TGTGCCAGCTTTATGGCAGGCAACAACAATGAGCAGTTCTTC. It yields the protein CASFMAGNNNEQFF.

This sequence joins TRBV6-5 and TRBJ1-5, with D possibly TRBD1 on 5 matching bases. The CDR3 extends over 15 amino acids. Germline assignment: CDR1 MNHEY and CDR2 SVGAGI. The V and J ends lost 2 bases and 3 bases respectively, with 11 bases between them. The CDR3, as DNA: TGTGCCAGCAGTTACGACGGGGGTCCCAATCAGCCCCAGCATTTT. This encodes CASSYDGGPNQPQHF.